One sample yielded the 3 T cell receptor beta chains listed below, sequenced in a study of T cells in Graves' hyperthyroidism and ophthalmopathy. It was RNA transcripts that yielded the amplified TCR beta CDR3 regions. The TCR CDR3 first-round RT-PCR relied on the HTBI primer set. TCRdb re-derived calls from the multiplex PCR reads in MiXCR, one entry per CDR3 protein. The profile shows roughly 99,000 distinct CDR3 sequences, around a sixth of them singletons. Material: blood. The receptors originated from a woman aged 50 to 60 with Graves' hyperthyroidism.

Ten or more counts support this clonotype. The V gene is TRBV12-3 or TRBV12-4, the J gene TRBJ2-1; 15 positions match TRBD2. There are 17 residues in the CDR3. Trimming at V came to 7 bases and at J to 8 bases, leaving 12 bases not matched to a gene. The CDR3 spells CASTESPGLAGGYEQFF. CDR3 bases: TGTGCCAGCACCGAATCCCCGGGACTAGCGGGAGGATATGAGCAGTTCTTC.

This clonotype was counted at least ten times. The chain uses TRBV20-1 and TRBJ2-7, with 7 bases aligning to TRBD2. The CDR3 contains 13 residues. CDR1 DFQATT and CDR2 SNEGSKA come from the germline V gene (reference sequence). The junction had 8 bases not matched to a gene; V was cut back by 6 bases and J by 3 bases. The CDR3 is CSATDGGVYEQYF. Written as DNA, the CDR3 is TGCAGTGCCACCGATGGGGGGGTCTACGAGCAGTACTTC.

By frequency in the sample, this clonotype is medium-sized. The V and J genes are TRBV7-2 and TRBJ2-2, with D unresolved. The ends were cut back, 1 base at V and 5 bases at J, with 5 bases in the middle. This CDR3 is 13 amino acids long. Per germline, CDR1 SGHTA and CDR2 FQGNSA. The CDR3 sequence is CASSLVDTGELFF. CDR3 in DNA: TGTGCCAGCAGCTTAGTGGATACCGGGGAGCTGTTTTTT.